This T cell receptor beta chain was recovered during a study of post-analysis software for immune sequencing data. Looking at the study overall: Some patients lacked subtype; others had relapsing-remitting, secondary progressive or progressive-relapsing disease.

The study's findings and limits: Multiple sclerosis patients showed significantly lower normalized Chao1 diversity than controls did. The authors found that F measure strongly co-clustered same-batch samples.

This clonotype was counted at least ten times. Antigen: not known. Prepared TCR beta cDNA libraries contained unique molecular identifiers. Input of roughly 0.95 to 10 million T cells yielded some 500,000 cDNA molecules. TCRdb re-called the PCR reads through MiXCR, storing one row per CDR3 protein. Of roughly 700,000 distinct CDR3 sequences listed, about 32% were seen once; the top ten hold approximately 0.55%. The receptor was isolated from a girl aged 5 to 17 with multiple sclerosis. Sequenced sample: blood.

Here the CDR3 DNA reads TGTGCCAGCAGCTTAGGGACTAGCGGGAGACGCGAGCAGTACTTC. It yields the protein CASSLGTSGRREQYF. This chain links TRBV7-2 with TRBJ2-5; 13 bases agree with TRBD2. The J call may not be correct, given that the DNA end is closer to TRBJ2-7. This CDR3 region has 15 residues. From germline, CDR1 is SGHTA and CDR2 FQGNSA.